These 32 T cell receptor beta chains were all obtained from the same sample, sequenced in a study of chemoradiotherapy in HPV16-positive cancers. This table comes from immunoSEQ multiplex PCR, and its TCRdb copy is limited to in-frame clones, with some not included. The top ten clones hold 4.3% of a sample with about 5,100 clones, roughly 93% of them seen once. The sample was gathered from a patient who underwent chemoradiotherapy. These receptors were obtained from a human donor with HPV-associated anogenital cancer.

The chain employs TRBV7-2 and TRBJ2-7; TRBD1 is a possible D gene (6 bases). The V end lost 5 bases, the J end lost 4 bases, and 24 bases lay between the germline ends. Germline CDR1 is SGHTA and CDR2 is FQGNSA. This CDR3 has 17 amino acids. CDR3 protein: CASSNRDTSFTLYEQYF. CDR3 bases: TGTGCCAGCAGCAACCGGGACACCTCATTCACACTGTACGAGCAGTACTTC.

The rearrangement uses TRBV5-5 and TRBJ1-1; possibly TRBD1 for D (5 bases). Looked up from germline, CDR1 is SGHKS and CDR2 is YYEKEE (reference sequence). The CDR3 length is 15 residues. Trimming pared 5 bases from V and 0 bases from J, leaving 14 bases between. In DNA, the CDR3 is TGTGCCAGCAGGCCTCCGGGACGAGTGAACACTGAAGCTTTCTTT. It codes for CASRPPGRVNTEAFF.

The chain couples TRBV5-1 to TRBJ1-5; weak D call: TRBD1 (5 bases). CDR1 and CDR2 from the germline V gene are SGHRS and YFSETQ. The CDR3 is made up of 16 amino acids. With 2 bases removed from V and 0 bases from J, the gap between germline ends came to 12 bases. The CDR3 region is CASSFGHGDSNQPQHF. In nucleotides, the CDR3 is TGCGCCAGCAGCTTTGGACACGGAGATAGCAATCAGCCCCAGCATTTT.

This rearrangement joins TRBV4-1 to TRBJ1-2; D perhaps matches TRBD1 (5 bases). Deletions cut 0 bases from V and 7 bases from J, with 12 bases between. Looked up from germline, CDR1 is MGHRA and CDR2 is YSYEKL. This CDR3 has 14 amino acids. CDR3 in amino acids: CASSQDRGVFGYTF. CDR3 sequence (DNA): TGCGCCAGCAGCCAAGATCGGGGCGTCTTTGGCTACACCTTC.

The chain employs TRBV25-1 and TRBJ1-1; D unresolved. The CDR3 totals 14 residues. Trimming pared 1 base from V and 1 base from J, leaving 7 bases between. The V gene's germline CDR1 is MGHDK and CDR2 SYGVNS. DNA of the CDR3: TGTGCCAGCAGTGAATTCTCGGGGAACACTGAAGCTTTCTTT. Its translation: CASSEFSGNTEAFF.

DNA for the CDR3: TGTGCCAGCAGCCCGTCCAGCGGGGGGGCCTTTTTAAAGACCCAGTACTTC. It yields the protein CASSPSSGGAFLKTQYF. V is TRBV7-9 and J is TRBJ2-5, with 10 bases identical to TRBD2. There are 17 residues in the CDR3. Germline V lookup: CDR1 SEHNR, CDR2 FQNEAQ (reference sequence). V lost 5 bases and J lost 6; bases outside the gene matches: 15.

As regards this clone: Its ends do not fully match the called genes, so a read error is possible. The chain recombines TRBV7-7 with TRBJ2-5, with unresolved D. The CDR3 is made up of 14 amino acids. The V gene's germline CDR1 is SSHAT and CDR2 FNYEAQ (reference sequence). The CDR3 bases are TGTGCTAGCAGCTTATATGGAGACCAGGAGACCCAGTACTTC. Amino acids: CASSLYGDQETQYF.

The V and J genes are TRBV7-8 and TRBJ2-2; perhaps TRBD2 as D (6 bases). The germline V and J ends were trimmed by 5 bases and 3 bases, with 16 bases remaining between them. The CDR3 covers 16 residues. Germline CDR1 is SGHVS and CDR2 is FQNEAQ. The CDR3 nucleotides are TGTGCCAGCAGCCCCGTCAGGGCGGGATACACCGGGGAGCTGTTTTTT. This codes for CASSPVRAGYTGELFF.

This clone was recorded only once. The chain employs TRBV7-9 and TRBJ2-5, with 7 bases matching TRBD1. After removal of 5 bases from V and 4 bases from J, the junction contained 7 bases not matched to a gene. The germline gives CDR1 SEHNR, CDR2 FQNEAQ (reference sequence). This CDR3 is 14 amino acids long. The CDR3 DNA reads TGTGCCAGCAGCCCTGGGACAGCTCGAGAGACCCAGTACTTC. Amino acid sequence: CASSPGTARETQYF.

The chain combines TRBV19 with TRBJ1-2, with D possibly being TRBD1 (5 bases). Germline lookup yields CDR1 LNHDA and CDR2 SQIVND (reference sequence). This CDR3 is 14 amino acids long. The V end lost 8 bases, the J end lost 0 bases, and 13 bases lay between the germline ends. Here the CDR3 DNA reads TGTGCCAGTCAGGGACGGGGTACTAACTATGGCTACACCTTC. This translates into CASQGRGTNYGYTF.

The chain joins TRBV7-9 to TRBJ1-4; TRBD1 agrees at 7 bases. V was clipped by 3 bases and J by 5 bases; unmatched bases: 12. The CDR3 consists of 17 residues. Germline-derived CDR1 and CDR2 are SEHNR and FQNEAQ (reference sequence). The CDR3 region is CASSFGGMGTVNEKLFF. The DNA of the CDR3 is TGTGCCAGCAGCTTCGGGGGAATGGGGACAGTCAATGAAAAACTGTTTTTT.

This rearrangement joins TRBV7-6 to TRBJ2-3; TRBD2 matches 14 bases. The trim removed 3 bases at V and 8 bases at J, leaving 4 bases unmatched. CDR1 is SGHVS, CDR2 FNYEAQ, per germline. This CDR3 has 15 amino acids. The DNA of the CDR3 is TGTGCCAGCAGCTTTGGGGGGACTAGCGGGAGTACGCAGTATTTT. The encoded protein is CASSFGGTSGSTQYF.

CDR3 sequence: CASSLGTGFYEQYF. The CDR3 DNA reads TGTGCCAGCAGCTTAGGGACAGGATTCTACGAGCAGTACTTC. The chain links TRBV7-2 to TRBJ2-7, with 7 bases aligning to TRBD1. V was clipped by 1 base and J by 3 bases; unmatched bases: 3. Looked up from germline, CDR1 is SGHTA and CDR2 is FQGNSA. This CDR3 spans 14 amino acids.

The rearrangement links TRBV4-3 to TRBJ1-1; D gene unclear. The germline V and J ends were trimmed by 0 bases and 0 bases, with 11 bases remaining between them. Germline values: CDR1 LGHNA, CDR2 YSLEER. CDR3 length: 16 amino acids. CDR3 residues: CASSQDRLLLNTEAFF. In DNA, the CDR3 is TGCGCCAGCAGCCAAGATAGGTTACTTCTGAACACTGAAGCTTTCTTT.

The chain carries TRBV27 and TRBJ2-3, with TRBD2 identical over 8 bases. Trimming cost V 8 bases and J 10 bases; bases outside gene matches: 8. The V gene's germline CDR1 is MNHEY and CDR2 SMNVEV (reference sequence). CDR3 length: 12 amino acids. For the CDR3, the DNA is TGTGCCAGCCTATCGGGGGGGTCGGCGCAGTATTTT. Translation gives CASLSGGSAQYF.

The chain's CDR3 is CASSGDREKLFF. The CDR3 DNA reads as TGTGCCAGCAGTGGGGACAGGGAAAAACTGTTTTTT. The V gene is TRBV2, the J gene TRBJ1-4; 8 bases map to TRBD1. Germline lookup yields CDR1 SNHLY and CDR2 FYNNEI. The CDR3 runs 12 residues. The trim removed 4 bases at V and 8 bases at J, leaving 0 bases unmatched. The complete variable domain, with remaining parts taken from reference TRBV2 and TRBJ1-4, reads EPEVTQTPSHQVTQMGQEVILRCVPISNHLYFYWYRQILGQKVEFLVSFYNNEISEKSEIFDDQFSVERPDGSNFTLKIRSTKLEDSAMYFCASSGDREKLFFGSGTQLSVL.

The chain joins TRBV4-3 to TRBJ2-1, with D possibly being TRBD2 (5 bases). Deletions cut 0 bases from V and 0 bases from J, with 12 bases between. The CDR3 extends over 17 amino acids. CDR1 is LGHNA, CDR2 YSLEER, per germline. CDR3 amino acids: CASSQDRASSSYNEQFF. In DNA, the CDR3 is TGCGCCAGCAGCCAAGATAGGGCTAGCAGCTCCTACAATGAGCAGTTCTTC.

The chain is built from TRBV5-6 and TRBJ1-2, with D possibly being TRBD1 (5 bases). V lost 0 bases and J lost 6, with 15 bases in between. Germline CDR1 and CDR2: SGHDT and YYEEEE. CDR3 length: 15 amino acids. The CDR3 loop is CASSLDGLRGDGYTF. The CDR3 nucleotides read TGTGCCAGCAGCTTGGATGGGCTGAGAGGGGATGGCTACACCTTC.

The J gene is TRBJ1-1, the V gene TRBV6-1; D gene uncertain. Looked up from germline, CDR1 is MNHNS and CDR2 is SASEGT. V lost 4 bases and J lost 1, with 13 bases in between. The length of the CDR3 is 15 residues. In DNA, the CDR3 is TGTGCCAGCAGTGCCAGGACGGGAGGGAACACTGAAGCTTTCTTT. Translation gives CASSARTGGNTEAFF.

The chain recombines TRBV4-3 with TRBJ1-1; 7 bases map to TRBD1. CDR1 is LGHNA and CDR2 is YSLEER in the germline V gene. CDR3 length: 16 residues. V was clipped by 4 bases and J by 1 base; unmatched bases: 9. The CDR3 loop is CASSPTGGGANTEAFF. The CDR3 DNA reads TGCGCCAGCAGCCCGACCGGAGGGGGCGCGAACACTGAAGCTTTCTTT.

The V gene is TRBV6-5, the J gene TRBJ1-2; D not resolved. CDR1 MNHEY and CDR2 SVGAGI come from the germline V gene. V was pared by 10 bases and J by 6 bases, with 6 bases between. The CDR3 sequence is 9 residues long. Here the CDR3 reads CAITHGYTF. The CDR3 coding sequence is TGTGCCATAACCCATGGCTACACCTTC.

This rearrangement joins TRBV2 to TRBJ2-1; TRBD2 agrees at 8 bases. V lost 5 bases and J lost 1; bases outside the gene matches: 4. The CDR3 is made up of 15 amino acids. Germline V gives CDR1 SNHLY, CDR2 FYNNEI. CDR3 residues: CASSLAGLSYNEQFF. The CDR3 DNA sequence: TGTGCCAGCAGTTTAGCGGGGCTGTCCTACAATGAGCAGTTCTTC.

This chain links TRBV9 with TRBJ2-7; TRBD2 matches 12 bases. CDR1 is SGDLS, CDR2 YYNGEE, per germline. CDR3 length: 18 amino acids. V lost 4 bases, J lost 3 bases, and 14 bases stayed unmatched. CDR3 sequence (DNA): TGTGCCAGCAGCCCCCCTTCCTCAGGACTAGCGGGACTCTACGAGCAGTACTTC. Translated: CASSPPSSGLAGLYEQYF.

This sequence joins TRBV7-2 and TRBJ1-1; D might be TRBD1 (6 bases). V was shortened by 6 bases and J by 0 bases, with 23 bases between the two germline ends. Germline-derived CDR1 and CDR2 are SGHTA and FQGNSA. This CDR3 is built from 18 residues. CDR3 loop: CASSQFPPQGWVNTEAFF. The CDR3 DNA sequence: TGTGCCAGCAGTCAATTTCCCCCACAGGGATGGGTGAACACTGAAGCTTTCTTT.

This clone was seen more than once but under ten times. The V call is TRBV14, the J call TRBJ1-1; no reliable D call. CDR1 and CDR2 from the germline V gene are SGHDN and FVKESK. The CDR3 totals 16 residues. Trimming cost V 0 bases and J 0 bases, with 11 bases left between them. CDR3 coding DNA: TGTGCCAGCAGCCAAGATCAAGGGCTTATGAACACTGAAGCTTTCTTT. It specifies CASSQDQGLMNTEAFF.

The chain links TRBV6-1 to TRBJ1-2, with D uncertain. Trimming pared 0 bases from V and 6 bases from J, leaving 11 bases between. CDR3 length equals 14 residues. The germline V gene encodes CDR1 MNHNS and CDR2 SASEGT. This CDR3 is CASSEALGIDGYTF. The CDR3 nucleotides are TGTGCCAGCAGTGAAGCGCTGGGGATCGATGGCTACACCTTC.

The chain employs TRBV27 and TRBJ1-2; possible D gene TRBD1, 6 bases. There are 14 residues in the CDR3. The germline V gene has CDR1 MNHEY and CDR2 SMNVEV (reference sequence). V was cut by 4 bases and J by 2 bases, with 11 bases left in between. The CDR3 region is CASSSGGWNYGYTF. DNA for the CDR3: TGTGCCAGCAGTTCGGGGGGCTGGAACTATGGCTACACCTTC.

The chain uses TRBV5-4 and TRBJ1-5; no definite D call. V was shortened by 2 bases and J by 3 bases, with 3 bases between the two germline ends. The germline gives CDR1 SGHNT, CDR2 YYREEE (reference sequence). The CDR3 length is 12 residues. The CDR3 DNA is TGTGCCAGCAGCTTCAACAATCAGCCCCAGCATTTT. It translates to CASSFNNQPQHF.

Here the CDR3 DNA reads TGTGCCGGCGCCTTTCGGAAAGAAAAACTGTTTTTT. Residues: CAGAFRKEKLFF. The chain carries TRBV2 and TRBJ1-4; D not resolved. The V gene's germline CDR1 is SNHLY and CDR2 FYNNEI. The CDR3 covers 12 residues. Between the trimmed V and J ends, which lost 11 bases and 8 bases, there was a span of 15 bases.

The chain links TRBV6-6 to TRBJ2-7; 7 nucleotides agree with TRBD2. V was clipped by 1 base and J by 1 base; unmatched bases: 4. This CDR3 has 15 residues. Germline V gene sequence: CDR1 MNHNY, CDR2 SVGAGI (reference sequence). The CDR3 coding sequence is TGTGCCAGCAGTTACTGGGAGGGAATATCCTACGAGCAGTACTTC. Protein: CASSYWEGISYEQYF.

The CDR3: CASSSDRSSYEQYF. The DNA of the CDR3 is TGTGCCAGCAGCTCGGACAGGAGCTCCTACGAGCAGTACTTC. The gene calls are TRBV7-2 and TRBJ2-7; 7 bases match TRBD1. The CDR3 runs to 14 residues. Per the germline V gene, CDR1 is SGHTA and CDR2 is FQGNSA. V was pared by 4 bases and J by 0 bases, with 3 bases of the junction left unmatched.

The genes are TRBV29-1 and TRBJ1-1; 12 bases agree with TRBD1. With 4 bases clipped from V and 1 base from J, the junction kept 4 bases outside the gene matches. The CDR3 is 15 amino acids. Per germline, CDR1 SQVTM and CDR2 ANQGSEA. CDR3 amino acids: CSVVGTGGWNTEAFF. The CDR3 nucleotides are TGCAGCGTTGTTGGGACAGGGGGCTGGAACACTGAAGCTTTCTTT.